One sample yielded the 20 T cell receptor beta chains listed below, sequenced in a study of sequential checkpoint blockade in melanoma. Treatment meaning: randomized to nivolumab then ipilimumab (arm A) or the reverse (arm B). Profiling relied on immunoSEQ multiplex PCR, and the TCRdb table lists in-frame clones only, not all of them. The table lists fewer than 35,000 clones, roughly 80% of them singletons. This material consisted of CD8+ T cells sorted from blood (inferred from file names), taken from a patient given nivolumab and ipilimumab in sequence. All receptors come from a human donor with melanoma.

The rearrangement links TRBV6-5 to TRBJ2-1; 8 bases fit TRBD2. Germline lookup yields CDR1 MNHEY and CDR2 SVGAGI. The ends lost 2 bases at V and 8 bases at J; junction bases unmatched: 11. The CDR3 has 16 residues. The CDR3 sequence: CASSYTGGGVGDEQFF. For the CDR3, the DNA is TGTGCCAGCAGTTACACGGGGGGGGGTGTGGGCGATGAGCAGTTCTTC.

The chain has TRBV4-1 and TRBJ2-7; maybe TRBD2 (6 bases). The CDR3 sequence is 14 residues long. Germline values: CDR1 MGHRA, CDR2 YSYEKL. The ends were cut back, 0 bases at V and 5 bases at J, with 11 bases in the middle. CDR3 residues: CASSQELASHEQYF. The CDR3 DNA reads TGCGCCAGCAGCCAAGAACTAGCTTCCCACGAGCAGTACTTC.

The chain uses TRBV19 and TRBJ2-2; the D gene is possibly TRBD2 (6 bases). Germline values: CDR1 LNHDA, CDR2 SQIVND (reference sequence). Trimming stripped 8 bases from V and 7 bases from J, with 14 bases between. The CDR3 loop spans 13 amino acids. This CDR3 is CASDLGTGGELFF. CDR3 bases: TGTGCCAGTGACCTAGGGACTGGCGGGGAGCTGTTTTTT.

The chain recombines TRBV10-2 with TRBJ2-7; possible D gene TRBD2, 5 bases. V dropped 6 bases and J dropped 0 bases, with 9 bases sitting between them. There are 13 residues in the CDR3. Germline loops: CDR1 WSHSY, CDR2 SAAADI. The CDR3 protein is CASRYRDSYEQYF. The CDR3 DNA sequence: TGCGCCAGCAGGTACCGGGACTCCTACGAGCAGTACTTC.

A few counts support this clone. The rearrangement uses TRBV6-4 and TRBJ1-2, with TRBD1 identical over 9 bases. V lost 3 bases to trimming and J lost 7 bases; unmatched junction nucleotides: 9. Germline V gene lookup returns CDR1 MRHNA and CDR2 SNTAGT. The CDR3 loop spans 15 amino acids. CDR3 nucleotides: TGTGCCAGCAGTGAGAGGGACAGGGTAAGTAGTGGCTACACCTTC. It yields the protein CASSERDRVSSGYTF.

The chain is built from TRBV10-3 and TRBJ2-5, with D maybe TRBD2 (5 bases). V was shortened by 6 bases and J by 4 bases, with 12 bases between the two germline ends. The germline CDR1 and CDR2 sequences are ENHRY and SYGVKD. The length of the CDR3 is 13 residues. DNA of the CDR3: TGTGCCATCAGGCCTGAGAGCGGAGAGACCCAGTACTTC. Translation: CAIRPESGETQYF.

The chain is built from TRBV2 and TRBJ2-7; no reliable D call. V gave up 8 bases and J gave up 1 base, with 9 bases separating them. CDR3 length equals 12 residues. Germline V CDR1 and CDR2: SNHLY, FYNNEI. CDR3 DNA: TGTGCCAGCGCCCCCCAGTCCTACGAGCAGTACTTC. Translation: CASAPQSYEQYF.

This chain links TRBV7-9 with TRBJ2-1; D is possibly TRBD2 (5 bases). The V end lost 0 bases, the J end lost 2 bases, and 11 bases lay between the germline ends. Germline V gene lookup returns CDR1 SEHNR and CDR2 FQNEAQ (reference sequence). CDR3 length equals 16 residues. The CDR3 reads CASSLARAETYNEQFF. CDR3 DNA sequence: TGTGCCAGCAGCTTAGCGCGGGCGGAGACCTACAATGAGCAGTTCTTC.

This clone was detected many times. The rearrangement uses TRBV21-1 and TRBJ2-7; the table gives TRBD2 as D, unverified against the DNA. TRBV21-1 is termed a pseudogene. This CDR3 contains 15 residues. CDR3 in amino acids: CASSKEAGRIYEQYF. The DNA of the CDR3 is TGTGCCAGCAGCAAAGAGGCGGGACGTATTTACGAGCAGTACTTC.

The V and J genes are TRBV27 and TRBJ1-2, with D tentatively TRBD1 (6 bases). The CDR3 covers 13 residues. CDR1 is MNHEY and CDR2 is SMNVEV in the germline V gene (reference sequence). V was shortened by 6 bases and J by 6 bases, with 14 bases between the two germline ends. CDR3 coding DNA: TGTGCCAGCAGCATAGCCGCAGGGGATGGCTACACCTTC. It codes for CASSIAAGDGYTF.

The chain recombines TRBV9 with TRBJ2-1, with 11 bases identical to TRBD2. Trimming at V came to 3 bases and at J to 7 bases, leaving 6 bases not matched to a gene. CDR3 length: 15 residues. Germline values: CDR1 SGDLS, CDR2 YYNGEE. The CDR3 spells CASSASGRPNNEQFF. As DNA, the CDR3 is TGTGCCAGCAGCGCTAGCGGGAGGCCAAATAATGAGCAGTTCTTC.

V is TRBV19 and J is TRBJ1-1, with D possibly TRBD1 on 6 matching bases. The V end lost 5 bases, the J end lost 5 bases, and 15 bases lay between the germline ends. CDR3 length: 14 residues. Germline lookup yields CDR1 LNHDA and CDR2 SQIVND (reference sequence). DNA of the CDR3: TGTGCCAGTAGTTTCAAACAGGGTACGACTGAAGCTTTCTTT. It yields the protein CASSFKQGTTEAFF.

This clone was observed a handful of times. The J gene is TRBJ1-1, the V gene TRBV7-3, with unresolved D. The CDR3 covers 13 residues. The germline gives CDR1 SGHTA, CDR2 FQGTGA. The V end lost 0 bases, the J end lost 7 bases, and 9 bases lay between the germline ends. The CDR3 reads CASSLTGRNEAFF. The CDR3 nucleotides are TGTGCCAGCAGCTTAACGGGCAGAAATGAAGCTTTCTTT.

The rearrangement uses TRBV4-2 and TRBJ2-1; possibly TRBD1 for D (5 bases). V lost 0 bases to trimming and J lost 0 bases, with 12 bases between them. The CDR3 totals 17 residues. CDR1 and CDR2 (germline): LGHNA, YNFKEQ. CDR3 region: CASSQDQGRFSYNEQFF. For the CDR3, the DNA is TGTGCCAGCAGCCAAGATCAGGGTCGGTTCTCCTACAATGAGCAGTTCTTC.

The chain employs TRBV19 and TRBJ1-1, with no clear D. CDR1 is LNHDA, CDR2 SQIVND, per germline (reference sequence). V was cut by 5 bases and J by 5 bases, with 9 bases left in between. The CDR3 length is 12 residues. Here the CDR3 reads CASSAGWTEAFF. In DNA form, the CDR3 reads TGTGCCAGTAGTGCAGGTTGGACTGAAGCTTTCTTT. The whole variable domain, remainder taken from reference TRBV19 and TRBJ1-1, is DGGITQSPKYLFRKEGQNVTLSCEQNLNHDAMYWYRQDPGQGLRLIYYSQIVNDFQKGDIAEGYSVSREKKESFPLTVTSAQKNPTAFYLCASSAGWTEAFFGQGTRLTVV.

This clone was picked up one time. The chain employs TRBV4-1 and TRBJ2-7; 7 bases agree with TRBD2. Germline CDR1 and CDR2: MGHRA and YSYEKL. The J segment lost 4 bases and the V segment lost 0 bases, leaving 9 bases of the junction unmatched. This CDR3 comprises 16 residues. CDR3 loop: CASSQDNKGGYYEQYF. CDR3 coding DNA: TGCGCCAGCAGCCAAGATAACAAGGGAGGGTATTACGAGCAGTACTTC.

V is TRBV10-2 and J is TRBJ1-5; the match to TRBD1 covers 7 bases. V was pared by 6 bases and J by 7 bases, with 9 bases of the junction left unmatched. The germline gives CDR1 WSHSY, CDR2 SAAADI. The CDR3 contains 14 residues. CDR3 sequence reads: CASSDLGQPQPQHF. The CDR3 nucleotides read TGCGCCAGCAGCGACCTGGGACAGCCCCAGCCCCAGCATTTT.

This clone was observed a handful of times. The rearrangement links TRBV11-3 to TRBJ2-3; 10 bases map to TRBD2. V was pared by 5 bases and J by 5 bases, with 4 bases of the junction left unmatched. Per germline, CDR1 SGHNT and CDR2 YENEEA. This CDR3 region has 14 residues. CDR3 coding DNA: TGTGCCAGCAGCCTAGCGGGGGTCCAAGATACGCAGTATTTT. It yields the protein CASSLAGVQDTQYF.

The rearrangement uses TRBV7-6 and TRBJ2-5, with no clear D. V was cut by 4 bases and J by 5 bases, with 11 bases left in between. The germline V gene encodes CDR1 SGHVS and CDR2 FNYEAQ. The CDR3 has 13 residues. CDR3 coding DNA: TGTGCCAGCAGCTCCCAGGCTTGGGAGACCCAGTACTTC. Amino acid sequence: CASSSQAWETQYF.

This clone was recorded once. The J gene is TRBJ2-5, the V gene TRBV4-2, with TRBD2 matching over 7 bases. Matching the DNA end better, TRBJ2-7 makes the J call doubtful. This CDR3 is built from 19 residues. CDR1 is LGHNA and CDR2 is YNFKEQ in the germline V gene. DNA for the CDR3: TGTGCCAGCAGCCAAGAAAGGCTTGGGGACGCGGGAGCCGGTTACGAGCAGTACTTC. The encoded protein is CASSQERLGDAGAGYEQYF.